A selection of T cell receptor beta chains follows, all from one sample in a study of CD8 T cells in Susac syndrome. TCRdb redid the calling of the immunoSEQ multiplex PCR reads with MiXCR, one entry per CDR3 protein. The sample has 170,000 or so distinct CDR3 sequences, over 90% seen once. The specimen was CD4+ T cells from PBMCs. The receptors here all came from a human donor with Susac syndrome. The CDR3 runs from the conserved cysteine through the conserved F or W. The D gene is left open where the match is weak. Expanded clones are given a class, and other clones once, few, many or no size at all.

j_call | v_call | d_call | clone_size | cdr3_aa | cdr3_nt
TRBJ2-5 | TRBV9 | - | - | CASSVERGRETQYF | TGTGCCAGCAGCGTAGAACGCGGCCGAGAGACCCAGTACTTC
TRBJ2-2 | TRBV2 | TRBD1 | - | CASSPTGGHGELFF | TGTGCCAGCAGTCCCACAGGGGGTCACGGGGAGCTGTTTTTT
TRBJ2-1 | TRBV28 | - | - | CASSPGGQPGNEQFF | TGTGCCAGCAGTCCCGGGGGACAACCCGGCAATGAGCAGTTCTTC
TRBJ2-2 | TRBV5-4 | - | - | CASSSWTASNTGELFF | TGTGCCAGCAGCTCCTGGACAGCTTCGAACACCGGGGAGCTGTTTTTT
TRBJ2-3 | TRBV5-1 | - | - | CASSLGQDRTDTQYF | TGCGCCAGCAGCTTGGGACAGGACCGCACAGATACGCAGTATTTT
TRBJ1-2 | TRBV29-1 | - | - | CSGQTYNYGYTF | TGCAGCGGACAGACTTATAACTATGGCTACACCTTC
TRBJ2-5 | TRBV19 | - | - | CASSAGSRETQYF | TGTGCCAGTAGCGCGGGTAGTCGTGAGACCCAGTACTTC
TRBJ2-1 | TRBV29-1 | - | - | CSVEGTSYNEQFF | TGCAGCGTTGAGGGTACCTCCTACAATGAGCAGTTCTTC
TRBJ1-1 | TRBV30 | - | - | CAWRPGGGGNTEAFF | TGTGCCTGGAGACCAGGCGGGGGCGGGAACACTGAAGCTTTCTTT
TRBJ2-7 | TRBV20-1 | - | - | CSARNDYEQYF | TGCAGTGCCAGAAATGATTACGAGCAGTACTTC
TRBJ1-1 | TRBV18 | - | once | CASSSTMGSSEAFF | TGTGCCAGCTCGTCTACAATGGGCTCCTCTGAAGCTTTCTTT
TRBJ2-3 | TRBV13 | TRBD2 | - | CASSRGLAGTQGTQYF | TGTGCCAGCAGCCGTGGACTAGCGGGCACACAGGGTACGCAGTATTTT
TRBJ2-3 | TRBV29-1 | - | - | CSVEDRGVTDTQYF | TGCAGCGTTGAAGACCGGGGCGTCACAGATACGCAGTATTTT
TRBJ2-6 | TRBV11-2 | TRBD1 | - | CASRPPDRAGANVLTF | TGTGCCAGCAGACCTCCTGACAGGGCTGGGGCCAACGTCCTGACTTTC
TRBJ1-5 | TRBV7-2 | TRBD1 | - | CASSRGGLNQPQHF | TGTGCCAGCAGCCGAGGGGGCCTCAATCAGCCCCAGCATTTT
TRBJ2-3 | TRBV12-3/TRBV12-4 | - | - | CASSLAVGARDTQYF | TGTGCCAGCAGTTTAGCAGTCGGGGCCCGAGATACGCAGTATTTT
TRBJ1-4 | TRBV20-1 | - | - | CSASFRVTNEKLFF | TGCAGTGCTAGCTTCAGGGTAACCAATGAAAAACTGTTTTTT
TRBJ2-1 | TRBV29-1 | - | - | CSVVGLATRVKQFF | TGCAGCGTTGTTGGCCTAGCGACCCGAGTGAAGCAGTTCTTC
TRBJ2-1 | TRBV6-2/TRBV6-3 | TRBD2 | - | CASSPRGERGWDEQFF | TGTGCCAGCAGTCCCCGGGGGGAGCGGGGTTGGGATGAGCAGTTCTTC
TRBJ2-3 | TRBV4-1 | - | - | CASSQFPSVPRDTQYF | TGCGCCAGCAGCCAGTTCCCCAGTGTTCCAAGGGATACGCAGTATTTT
TRBJ1-5 | TRBV4-2 | - | - | CASSQDGRSNQPQHF | TGTGCCAGCAGCCAAGATGGGCGTAGCAATCAGCCCCAGCATTTT
TRBJ2-7 | TRBV9 | TRBD2 | - | CASSVGASGNEQYF | TGTGCCAGCAGCGTAGGGGCTAGCGGCAACGAGCAGTACTTC
TRBJ2-1 | TRBV19 | TRBD1 | - | CASSPNGQELDEQFF | TGTGCCAGTAGTCCGAACGGACAGGAGCTCGATGAGCAGTTCTTC
TRBJ1-1 | TRBV5-1 | - | - | CASSRAGDTEAFF | TGCGCCAGCTCCCGTGCAGGGGACACTGAAGCTTTCTTT
TRBJ2-6 | TRBV5-1 | TRBD1 | - | CASSIDRVTSFSGANVLTF | TGCGCCAGCAGCATCGACAGGGTTACGTCCTTCTCTGGGGCCAACGTCCTGACTTTC
TRBJ2-3 | TRBV18 | TRBD1 | - | CASSPPQGASTDTQYF | TGTGCCAGCTCACCACCCCAGGGGGCAAGCACAGATACGCAGTATTTT
TRBJ1-2 | TRBV9 | - | once | CASSVEGGLDYGYTF | TGTGCCAGCAGCGTAGAAGGGGGGTTGGACTATGGCTACACCTTC
TRBJ2-3 | TRBV4-3 | - | - | CASSQEGSPDTQYF | TGCGCCAGCAGCCAAGAAGGCAGTCCAGATACGCAGTATTTT
TRBJ1-1 | TRBV20-1 | - | - | CSAPQGTQRNTEAFF | TGCAGTGCTCCACAGGGAACCCAACGAAACACTGAAGCTTTCTTT
TRBJ2-3 | TRBV11-2 | TRBD1 | - | CASSPGQGGSDTQYF | TGTGCCAGCAGCCCGGGACAGGGGGGGTCAGATACGCAGTATTTT
TRBJ2-3 | TRBV12-3/TRBV12-4 | - | - | CASSFQGTDTQYF | TGTGCCAGCAGTTTTCAGGGCACAGATACGCAGTATTTT